The 6 T cell receptor beta chains below were found in one sample sequenced in a study of cytomegalovirus exposure and HLA in healthy donors. The PCR employed 60 Vbeta primers together with 13 Jbeta primers. The data were produced by immunoSEQ multiplex PCR, yet TCRdb's version contains in-frame clones alone and is incomplete. The sample has 100,000 or so clones, around three quarters seen once. Material: PBMCs. These TCRs come from a human donor in good health.

This clone showed up just once. V gene TRBV9 combines with J gene TRBJ1-1, with D possibly matching TRBD1 (6 bases). V lost 0 bases to trimming and J lost 10 bases, with 13 bases between them. Germline CDR1 reads SGDLS; CDR2 reads YYNGEE. CDR3 length: 13 residues. CDR3 region: CASSVDLTGGAFF. CDR3 nucleotide sequence: TGTGCCAGCAGCGTAGACCTGACAGGTGGAGCTTTCTTT.

This clone was detected only a few times. This chain joins TRBV2 and TRBJ2-3; 8 bases line up with TRBD2. This CDR3 contains 16 residues. Looked up from germline, CDR1 is SNHLY and CDR2 is FYNNEI. The junction had 7 bases not matched to a gene; V was cut back by 1 base and J by 4 bases. CDR3 sequence reads: CASSEVSGGLPDTQYF. Here the CDR3 DNA reads TGTGCCAGCAGTGAAGTCTCGGGGGGGCTTCCAGATACGCAGTATTTT.

The J gene is TRBJ1-2, the V gene TRBV7-9, with D possibly being TRBD1 (5 bases). This CDR3 spans 14 amino acids. Germline-derived CDR1 and CDR2 are SEHNR and FQNEAQ (reference sequence). V lost 5 bases, J lost 0 bases, and 10 bases lay in between. The CDR3, as DNA: TGTGCCAGCAGCCTACAGGCGACTAACTATGGCTACACCTTC. Residues: CASSLQATNYGYTF.

J is TRBJ1-2 and V is TRBV25-1; 8 bases align to TRBD1. The CDR3 extends over 14 amino acids. Germline V CDR1 and CDR2: MGHDK, SYGVNS. The V gene end was trimmed by 0 bases and the J gene end by 8 bases; junction bases not matched to a gene: 5. The DNA for the CDR3 is TGTGCCAGCAGTGAATATAGCTCAGGGGGCGGCTACACCTTC. This gives the protein CASSEYSSGGGYTF.

The CDR3 DNA follows: TGTGCCTGGAGTCTGCAGGCTAGCACAGATACGCAGTATTTT. Its protein product is CAWSLQASTDTQYF. The chain is built from TRBV30 and TRBJ2-3; no clear D gene. V lost 2 bases and J lost 0, with 9 bases in between. The CDR3 sequence is 14 residues long. Germline values: CDR1 GTSNPN, CDR2 SVGIG (reference sequence).

Only a few counts were recorded for this clone. The genes are TRBV5-1 and TRBJ2-1; 7 nucleotides align to TRBD2. Germline trimming cut 0 bases from V and 6 bases from J; bases unmatched to any gene: 3. Germline V gene lookup returns CDR1 SGHRS and CDR2 YFSETQ. CDR3 length: 14 amino acids. CDR3 region: CASSLERESNEQFF. CDR3 in DNA: TGCGCCAGCAGCTTGGAGCGGGAAAGCAATGAGCAGTTCTTC.